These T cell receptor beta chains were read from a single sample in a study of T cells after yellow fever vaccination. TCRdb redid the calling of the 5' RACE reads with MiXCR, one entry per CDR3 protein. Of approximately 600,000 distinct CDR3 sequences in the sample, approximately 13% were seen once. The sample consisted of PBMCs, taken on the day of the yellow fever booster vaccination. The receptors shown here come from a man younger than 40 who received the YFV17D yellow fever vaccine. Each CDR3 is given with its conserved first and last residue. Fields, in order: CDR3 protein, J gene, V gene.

CSARRTGSFYGYTF TRBJ1-2 TRBV20-1
CASSPRYSGNNEQFF TRBJ2-1 TRBV7-9
CASSPLTGGNTGELFF TRBJ2-2 TRBV7-6
CSVEGRGELRNIQYF TRBJ2-4 TRBV29-1
CASMSSGRFRPGELFF TRBJ2-2 TRBV6-2/TRBV6-3
CASSQVLGGNEQFF TRBJ2-1 TRBV3-1
CASSLHSPKYNEQFF TRBJ2-1 TRBV7-2
CASSLNDRGDTQYF TRBJ2-3 TRBV5-1
CASSPGHTVNYGYTF TRBJ1-2 TRBV5-1
CASSLGSGSAETQYF TRBJ2-5 TRBV5-1
CSARDSGTSGMYEQYF TRBJ2-7 TRBV20-1
CSVERSIEANYGYTF TRBJ1-2 TRBV29-1
CASSTTGLTGELFF TRBJ2-2 TRBV28
CASSYFPAGGTDTQYF TRBJ2-3 TRBV6-5
CASSYWTSGNNGEQYF TRBJ2-7 TRBV6-5
CSVAPPGGANVLTF TRBJ2-6 TRBV29-1
CSARAWSGANVLTF TRBJ2-6 TRBV20-1
CASSPRGSNTGELFF TRBJ2-2 TRBV3-1
CASSSSFYTEAFF TRBJ1-1 TRBV7-2
CASSLLAAPDTQYF TRBJ2-3 TRBV19
CASSLGTGQKTQYF TRBJ2-5 TRBV27
CASGLSGSSLEQYF TRBJ2-7 TRBV12-3/TRBV12-4
CSVEVGGQRETQYF TRBJ2-5 TRBV29-1
CASSSPAGGYITNEQFF TRBJ2-1 TRBV5-1
CAISGSRGGASYGYTF TRBJ1-2 TRBV10-3
CASSLQQAPRGNIQYF TRBJ2-4 TRBV5-5
CSVIWSSYNEQFF TRBJ2-1 TRBV29-1
CSASPRTTAEQFF TRBJ2-1 TRBV20-1
CASSYFMVGDTQYF TRBJ2-3 TRBV6-9
CASSLTSGRAGESQYF TRBJ2-3 TRBV5-1
CASSLDRGTGEQYF TRBJ2-7 TRBV5-5
CASSWGQNQETQYF TRBJ2-5 TRBV6-5
CSVAGSGEKQIGELFF TRBJ2-2 TRBV29-1
CSATRDYEQYF TRBJ2-7 TRBV20-1
CASSWSLGGVVPEQYF TRBJ2-7 TRBV7-2
CASSQAGGWSTSGTFEQYF TRBJ2-7 TRBV4-2
CASKEHGAETQYF TRBJ2-5 TRBV27